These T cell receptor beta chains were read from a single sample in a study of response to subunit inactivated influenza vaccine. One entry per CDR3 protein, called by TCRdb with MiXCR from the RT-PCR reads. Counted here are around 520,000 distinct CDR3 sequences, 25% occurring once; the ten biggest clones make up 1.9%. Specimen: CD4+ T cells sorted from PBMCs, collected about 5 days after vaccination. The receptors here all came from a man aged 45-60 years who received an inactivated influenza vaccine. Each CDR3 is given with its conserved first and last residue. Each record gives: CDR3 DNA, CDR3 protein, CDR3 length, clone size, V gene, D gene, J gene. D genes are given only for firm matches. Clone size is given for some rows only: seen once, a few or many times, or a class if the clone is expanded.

TGCGCCAGCAGCCAAGAACCGGGGAACTATGGCTACACCTTC	CASSQEPGNYGYTF	14	few	TRBV4-1	NA	TRBJ1-2
TGTGCCAGCAGTTCTCAGAGGGGGGATACGCAGTATTTT	CASSSQRGDTQYF	13	few	TRBV12-3/TRBV12-4	NA	TRBJ2-3
TGCAGTACCGGAGGGGAACGGGAGCAGTACTTC	CSTGGEREQYF	11	NA	TRBV20-1	NA	TRBJ2-7
TGTGCCATCAGGGGCTCCGGGACGTCGGGCTACGAGCAGTACTTC	CAIRGSGTSGYEQYF	15	NA	TRBV10-3	NA	TRBJ2-7
TGTGCCAGCAGTTCCCTGCAGTACAATGAGCAGTTCTTC	CASSSLQYNEQFF	13	many	TRBV12-3/TRBV12-4	NA	TRBJ2-1
TGCGCCAGCAGCCAAATCCTCCTAGGCGAGCTGTTTTTT	CASSQILLGELFF	13	once	TRBV4-3	NA	TRBJ2-2
TGTGCCACCAGCAGAGATCTCCAAAAGGGTTTAAGCGATGAGCAGTTCTTC	CATSRDLQKGLSDEQFF	17	NA	TRBV15	NA	TRBJ2-1
TGTGCCAGCAGCTGGGTACAGGGGATGAACACTGAAGCTTTCTTT	CASSWVQGMNTEAFF	15	few	TRBV7-8	TRBD1	TRBJ1-1
TGTGCCAGCAGGCTGACTAGCGTTCACGGGGAGCTGTTTTTT	CASRLTSVHGELFF	14	few	TRBV6-2/TRBV6-3	TRBD2	TRBJ2-2
TGTGCCGGCAGCTCCCGGGGGGCGAAGGGGACCGGGGAGCTGTTTTTT	CAGSSRGAKGTGELFF	16	NA	TRBV12-3/TRBV12-4	NA	TRBJ2-2
TGTGCCAGCAGCCTGCGGTTCAATGAGCAGTTCTTC	CASSLRFNEQFF	12	NA	TRBV6-2/TRBV6-3	NA	TRBJ2-1
TGTGCCAGCAGTTTGAGCGGTCGGTCTAGCACAGATACGCAGTATTTT	CASSLSGRSSTDTQYF	16	NA	TRBV12-3/TRBV12-4	NA	TRBJ2-3
TGTGCCAGCAGCCAAGATGCCGCAGGACTATATGGCTACACCTTC	CASSQDAAGLYGYTF	15	NA	TRBV4-2	NA	TRBJ1-2
TGTGCCAGCAGCCACTTGACTAGCGGGAACACCGGGGAGCTGTTTTTT	CASSHLTSGNTGELFF	16	NA	TRBV7-9	TRBD2	TRBJ2-2